Listed here are 20 T cell receptor beta chains from one sample, sequenced in a study of beta chain features in type 1 diabetes (dated by TCRdb to 2016 to 2018). Overall study results and their limits: A moderate but significant shortening of TCRB CDR3 length was observed in type 1 diabetes patients in all four CD4+ subsets.

Their antigens remain unidentified. Library preparation used the immunoSEQ multiplex PCR assay. The entire amount of isolated RNA was reverse transcribed using the High Capacity cDNA Reverse Transcription Kit, so the sequenced TCRB transcripts were expressed ones. TCRdb obtained this table from immuneACCESS and retained in-frame rearrangements with V and J assigned. These tables miss some clones; where compared with another copy, unresolved V genes account for less than half of the shortfall, and the remainder is unexplained. The sample has 160,000 or so clones on record, roughly 9% of them singletons. The ten largest clones add up to roughly 0.7% of the sample. The sample taken for sequencing was central memory CD4+ T cells from blood. The source is a woman aged 25-40 years with type 1 diabetes.

Only a few counts were recorded for this clone. The rearrangement joins TRBV28 to TRBJ2-7; D possibly corresponds to TRBD2 (5 bases). CDR1 is MDHEN and CDR2 is SYDVKM in the germline V gene. Deletions cut 5 bases from V and 7 bases from J, with 24 bases between. The CDR3 runs 16 residues. As DNA, the CDR3 is TGTGCCAGCAGTCCCGAAAGCGGAGGTGCCCTCTGGGAGCAGTACTTC. Translated, it gives CASSPESGGALWEQYF.

The V call is TRBV18, the J call TRBJ2-1; 13 nucleotides line up with TRBD2. Per the germline V gene, CDR1 is KGHSH and CDR2 is LQKENI. V dropped 0 bases and J dropped 12; count of bases not matched to a gene: 8. The CDR3 runs 16 residues. CDR3 nucleotide sequence: TGTGCCAGCTCACCACCTGGAGGACTAGCGGGAGTACGGCAGTTCTTC. Amino acid sequence: CASSPPGGLAGVRQFF.

The chain carries TRBV29-1 and TRBJ1-2; tentatively, D is TRBD1 (5 bases). V was clipped by 6 bases and J by 8 bases, with 13 bases between them. The CDR3 is 11 residues long. Germline CDR1 SQVTM, CDR2 ANQGSEA. CDR3 region: CSVGDLGGYTF. The CDR3 nucleotides read TGCAGCGTGGGGGACTTAGGGGGCTACACCTTC.

On this clone itself: At one end, the junction sequence differs from germline, possibly due to a read error. This chain connects TRBV6-6 to TRBJ1-2, with D possibly being TRBD1 (5 bases). The CDR3 totals 13 residues. Germline V lookup: CDR1 MNHNY, CDR2 SVGAGI (reference sequence). Here the CDR3 DNA reads TGTGCCATCAGTGAGCCGCAGGGAAGGGGCTACACCTTC. It specifies CAISEPQGRGYTF.

This clone has more than one count but fewer than ten. The rearrangement uses TRBV4-2 and TRBJ2-7; TRBD2 matches 14 bases. CDR1 LGHNA and CDR2 YNFKEQ come from the germline V gene. J lost 9 bases, V lost 2 bases, and 12 bases had no gene match. The CDR3 consists of 17 residues. This CDR3 is CASSQIAGTSGSLRQYF. The CDR3 nucleotides are TGTGCCAGCAGCCAAATTGCCGGGACTAGCGGGAGTTTGAGGCAGTACTTC.

CDR3 residues: CASSLAQGRGTEAFF. The DNA of the CDR3 is TGTGCCAGCAGCTTAGCACAGGGACGGGGCACTGAAGCTTTCTTT. The chain recombines TRBV11-1 with TRBJ1-1, with a possible D match to TRBD1 (6 bases). V shed 0 bases and J shed 4 bases, with 12 bases lying between them. Germline values: CDR1 SGHAT, CDR2 FQDESV (reference sequence). The CDR3 consists of 15 residues.

Note on this clone: Other nucleotide sequences from this sample produce the same CDR3. The rearrangement uses TRBV2 and TRBJ1-3; D is unclear. The germline CDR1 and CDR2 sequences are SNHLY and FYNNEI. V lost 8 bases to trimming and J lost 0 bases, with 5 bases between them. This CDR3 comprises 12 residues. This chain's CDR3 is CASCGSGNTIYF. The CDR3 DNA follows: TGTGCCAGCTGCGGCTCTGGAAACACCATATATTTT.

V gene TRBV11-2 combines with J gene TRBJ1-1, with 9 bases identical to TRBD1. The CDR3 is made up of 14 amino acids. Trimming took 1 base from V and 3 from J; bases not matched to a gene: 0. Germline V gene lookup returns CDR1 SGHAT and CDR2 FQNNGV. The CDR3 DNA reads as TGTGCCAGCAGCTTAGGACAGGGGGACACTGAAGCTTTCTTT. It specifies CASSLGQGDTEAFF.

V and J are TRBV2 and TRBJ2-2; 7 bases match TRBD1. V lost 6 bases, J lost 5 bases, and 6 bases stayed unmatched. The CDR3 is 14 residues long. The germline CDR1 and CDR2 sequences are SNHLY and FYNNEI. This chain's CDR3 is CASRDRARTGELFF. CDR3 in DNA: TGTGCCAGCAGAGACAGGGCTAGAACCGGGGAGCTGTTTTTT.

Only a few counts were recorded for this clone. This chain links TRBV9 with TRBJ2-1, with D possibly matching TRBD2 (5 bases). V was trimmed by 6 bases and J by 3 bases, leaving 16 bases between them. Germline V gene sequence: CDR1 SGDLS, CDR2 YYNGEE. This CDR3 has 15 amino acids. The CDR3 spells CASTRGVSGYNEQFF. The CDR3 DNA reads TGTGCCAGCACCCGGGGAGTGAGCGGCTACAATGAGCAGTTCTTC.

The chain links TRBV5-1 to TRBJ2-1, with 9 nucleotides matching TRBD2. The trim removed 5 bases at V and 4 bases at J, leaving 7 bases unmatched. CDR1 is SGHRS, CDR2 YFSETQ, per germline. The CDR3 consists of 15 residues. The CDR3 bases are TGCGCCAGCAGTCCGAGACTAGCGGCATACAATGAGCAGTTCTTC. Translating it yields CASSPRLAAYNEQFF.

The rearrangement uses TRBV4-2 and TRBJ2-3; 7 nucleotides agree with TRBD2. This CDR3 has 17 residues. Looked up from germline, CDR1 is LGHNA and CDR2 is YNFKEQ. The ends lost 4 bases at V and 4 bases at J; junction bases unmatched: 14. Here the CDR3 DNA reads TGTGCCAGCAGCCGTTACCTGGGCGGGAGCAACCCAGATACGCAGTATTTT. Amino acid sequence: CASSRYLGGSNPDTQYF.

To note about this clone: Germline is not matched at one junction end, which may reflect a read error. The chain recombines TRBV11-2 with TRBJ2-3; 11 bases are shared with TRBD2. The CDR3 loop spans 18 amino acids. Looked up from germline, CDR1 is SGHAT and CDR2 is FQNNGV. The CDR3 DNA follows: TGTGCCAGCACCTTACGAGCGGCTAGCGGGAGGCGGTCCGATACGCAGTATTTT. It specifies CASTLRAASGRRSDTQYF. The full variable domain, completed using reference TRBV11-2 and TRBJ2-3, is EAGVAQSPRYKIIEKRQSVAFWCNPISGHATLYWYQQILGQGPKLLIQFQNNGVVDDSQLPKDRFSAERLKGVDSTLKIQPAKLEDSAVYLCASTLRAASGRRSDTQYFGPGTRLTVL.

J is TRBJ1-1 and V is TRBV5-1; perhaps TRBD1 as D (6 bases). Germline CDR1 reads SGHRS; CDR2 reads YFSETQ. The CDR3 has 16 residues. Deletions cut 0 bases from V and 1 base from J, with 13 bases between. This chain's CDR3 is CASSLGVQGWNTEAFF. The CDR3 DNA sequence: TGCGCCAGCAGCTTGGGGGTACAGGGATGGAACACTGAAGCTTTCTTT.

This clone was seen ten or more times. The chain couples TRBV6-6 to TRBJ2-7, with 8 bases that match TRBD1. Germline V gives CDR1 MNHNY, CDR2 SVGAGI (reference sequence). This CDR3 region has 15 residues. J was trimmed by 1 base and V by 7 bases; bases with no gene match: 9. The CDR3 region is CASNTSDRVSYEQYF. Here the CDR3 DNA reads TGTGCCAGCAATACTTCGGACAGGGTTTCCTACGAGCAGTACTTC.

The chain carries TRBV29-1 and TRBJ2-5, with 7 nucleotides matching TRBD2. The CDR3 consists of 12 residues. CDR1 SQVTM and CDR2 ANQGSEA come from the germline V gene. V trimming: 1 base; J trimming: 4 bases; junction bases outside the gene matches: 0. CDR3 DNA sequence: TGCAGCGTTGAAGGGGGGGGAGAGACCCAGTACTTC. Translating gives CSVEGGGETQYF.

This clone was seen more than once but under ten times. A read error may account for a junction end that differs from germline. The chain couples TRBV28 to TRBJ2-7, with TRBD2 as a possible D gene (6 bases). CDR1 is MDHEN, CDR2 SYDVKM, per germline. The CDR3 is 16 amino acids. This chain's CDR3 is CASSFSPGGAPGVVNF. The CDR3 nucleotides read TGTGCCAGCAGTTTTAGCCCTGGAGGGGCCCCGGGGGTCGTAAACTTC.

This clone was counted between two and nine times. This rearrangement joins TRBV27 to TRBJ2-3; TRBD2 is a possible D gene (5 bases). V lost 2 bases, J lost 4 bases, and 22 bases lay in between. Germline V gene sequence: CDR1 MNHEY, CDR2 SMNVEV (reference sequence). This CDR3 is built from 18 residues. CDR3 loop: CASSLIKRAGGAPDTQYF. CDR3 coding DNA: TGTGCCAGCAGTTTAATTAAGAGGGCGGGCGGAGCGCCAGATACGCAGTATTTT.

The J gene is TRBJ1-3, the V gene TRBV14, with no clear D. V shed 1 base and J shed 1 base, with 8 bases lying between them. Germline CDR1 is SGHDN and CDR2 is FVKESK. The CDR3 has 15 residues. CDR3 region: CASSQGGMSGNTIYF. The CDR3 nucleotides are TGTGCCAGCAGCCAAGGAGGGATGTCTGGAAACACCATATATTTT.

The gene calls are TRBV2 and TRBJ1-2, with 9 positions matching TRBD1. J lost 6 bases, V lost 7 bases, and 9 bases had no gene match. Germline CDR1 SNHLY, CDR2 FYNNEI. CDR3 length: 14 amino acids. The CDR3 here is CASIRITGGDGYTF. DNA for the CDR3: TGTGCCAGCATCCGGATTACAGGGGGCGATGGCTACACCTTC.